This TCR beta chain came from a study of somatic mutations in cytotoxic T cells in rheumatoid arthritis. The assay was immunoSEQ multiplex PCR, and TCRdb's table has in-frame clones only and misses some. The sample includes about 20,000 clones, about nine tenths of them seen just once. Sequencing was carried out using CD8+ T cells sorted from blood. The receptor was derived from a man in his forties or fifties in good health.

Here the CDR3 reads CASSPPRSSGNEQFF. CDR3 DNA sequence: TGTGCCAGCTCACCACCGAGGAGCTCTGGCAATGAGCAGTTCTTC. This chain joins TRBV18 and TRBJ2-1; D is uncertain. Germline V gives CDR1 KGHSH, CDR2 LQKENI. V lost 0 bases and J lost 6, with 12 bases in between. The CDR3 is 15 amino acids.